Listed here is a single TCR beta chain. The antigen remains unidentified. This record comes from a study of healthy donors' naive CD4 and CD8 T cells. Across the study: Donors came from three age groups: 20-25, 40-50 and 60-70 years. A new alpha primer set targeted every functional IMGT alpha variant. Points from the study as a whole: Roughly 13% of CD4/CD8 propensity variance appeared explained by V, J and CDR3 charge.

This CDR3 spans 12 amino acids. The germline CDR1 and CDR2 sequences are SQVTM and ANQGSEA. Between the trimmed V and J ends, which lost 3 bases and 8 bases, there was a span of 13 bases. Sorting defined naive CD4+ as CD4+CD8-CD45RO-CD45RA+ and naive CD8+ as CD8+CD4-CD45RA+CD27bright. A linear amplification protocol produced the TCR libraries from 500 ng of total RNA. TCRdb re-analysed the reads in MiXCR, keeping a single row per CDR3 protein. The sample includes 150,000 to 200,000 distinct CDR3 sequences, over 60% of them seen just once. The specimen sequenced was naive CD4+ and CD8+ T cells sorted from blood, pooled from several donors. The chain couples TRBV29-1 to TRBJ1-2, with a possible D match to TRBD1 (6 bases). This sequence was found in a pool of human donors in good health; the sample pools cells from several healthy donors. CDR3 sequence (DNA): TGCAGCGTTGAGAAACAGGGAGGCGGCTACACCTTC. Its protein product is CSVEKQGGGYTF.